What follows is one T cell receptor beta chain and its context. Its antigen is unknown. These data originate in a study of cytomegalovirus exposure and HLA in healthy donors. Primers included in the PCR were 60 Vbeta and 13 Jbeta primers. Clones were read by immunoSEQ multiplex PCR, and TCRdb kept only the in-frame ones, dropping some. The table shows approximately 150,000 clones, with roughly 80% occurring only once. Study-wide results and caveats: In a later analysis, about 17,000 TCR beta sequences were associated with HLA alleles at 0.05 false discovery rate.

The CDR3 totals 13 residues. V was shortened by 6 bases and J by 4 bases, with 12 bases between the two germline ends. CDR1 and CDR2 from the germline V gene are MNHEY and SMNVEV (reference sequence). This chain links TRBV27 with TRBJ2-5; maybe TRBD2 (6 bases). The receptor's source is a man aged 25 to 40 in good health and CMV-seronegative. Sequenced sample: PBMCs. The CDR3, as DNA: TGTGCCAGCAGCTCGAGGAGGGGAGAGACCCAGTACTTC. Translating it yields CASSSRRGETQYF.